The entry below gives a single TCR beta chain sequence along with its context. As yet, its antigen is unknown. Germline assignment: CDR1 SGHRS and CDR2 YFSETQ. The junction had 5 bases not matched to a gene; V was cut back by 0 bases and J by 6 bases. The CDR3 covers 15 residues. The sample comes from a study of cytomegalovirus exposure and HLA in healthy donors. Across the whole study: Genotyping of under 500 donors showed that around 85% belonged to the Caucasian-associated ancestry cluster. Whole-study results and caveats: Reportedly, diagnosis of cytomegalovirus status by the classifier showed high specificity and sensitivity.

The PCR ran on 60 Vbeta and 13 Jbeta primers. Sequencing was performed with immunoSEQ multiplex PCR; in TCRdb, only in-frame clones are kept and a portion is missing. The sample contains over 95,000 clones, roughly three quarters of which appear only once. The sequence was obtained from a female donor in good health and CMV-seronegative. Sequenced material: PBMCs. The chain combines TRBV5-1 with TRBJ2-1; 8 bases match TRBD1. Here the CDR3 reads CASSLGQGASNEQFF. In DNA form, the CDR3 reads TGCGCCAGCAGCTTGGGGCAGGGGGCAAGCAATGAGCAGTTCTTC.